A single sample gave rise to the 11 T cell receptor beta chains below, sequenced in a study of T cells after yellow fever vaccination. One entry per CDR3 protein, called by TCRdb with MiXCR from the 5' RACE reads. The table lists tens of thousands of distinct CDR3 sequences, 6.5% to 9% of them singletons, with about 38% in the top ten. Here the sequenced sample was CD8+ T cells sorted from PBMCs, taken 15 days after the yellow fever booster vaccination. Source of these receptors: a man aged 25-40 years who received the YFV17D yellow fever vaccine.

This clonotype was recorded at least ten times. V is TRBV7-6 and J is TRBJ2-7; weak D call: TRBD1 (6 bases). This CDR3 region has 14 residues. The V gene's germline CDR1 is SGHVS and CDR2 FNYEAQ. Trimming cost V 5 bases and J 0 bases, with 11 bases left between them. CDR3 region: CASSTGQSSYEQYF. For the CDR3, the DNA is TGTGCCAGCAGCACGGGACAAAGCTCCTACGAGCAGTACTTC. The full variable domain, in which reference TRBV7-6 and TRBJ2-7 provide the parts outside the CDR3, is GAGVSQSPRYKVTKRGQDVALRCDPISGHVSLYWYRQALGQGPEFLTYFNYEAQQDKSGLPNDRFSAERPEGSISTLTIQRTEQRDSAMYRCASSTGQSSYEQYFGPGTRLTVT.

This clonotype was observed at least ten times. CDR3 in amino acids: CASSQDWTDVSSYNEQFF. The CDR3 bases are TGCGCCAGCAGCCAAGATTGGACCGACGTTAGCTCCTACAATGAGCAGTTCTTC. J is TRBJ2-1 and V is TRBV4-3; D is uncertain. The germline CDR1 and CDR2 sequences are LGHNA and YSLEER. The V and J ends lost 0 bases and 0 bases respectively, with 15 bases between them. The CDR3 spans 18 residues.

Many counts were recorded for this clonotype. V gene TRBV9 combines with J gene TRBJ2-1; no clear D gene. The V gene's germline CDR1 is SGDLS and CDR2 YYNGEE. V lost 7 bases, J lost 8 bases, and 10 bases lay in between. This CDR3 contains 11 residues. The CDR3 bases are TGTGCCAGCGGCTTTAAGGATGAGCAGTTCTTC. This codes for CASGFKDEQFF.

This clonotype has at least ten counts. The CDR3 spells CSAIPPGSLEQYF. The CDR3 DNA is TGCAGTGCTATCCCACCGGGATCTCTCGAGCAGTACTTC. The chain joins TRBV20-1 to TRBJ2-7, with D perhaps matching TRBD2 (5 bases). Trimming stripped 4 bases from V and 6 bases from J, with 16 bases between. This CDR3 contains 13 residues. CDR1 and CDR2 from the germline V gene are DFQATT and SNEGSKA (reference sequence).

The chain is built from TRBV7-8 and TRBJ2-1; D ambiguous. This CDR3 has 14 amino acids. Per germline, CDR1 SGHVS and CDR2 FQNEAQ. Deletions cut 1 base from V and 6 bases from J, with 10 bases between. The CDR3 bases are TGTGCCAGCAGCTTAGGGACCTCTTCCAATGAGCAGTTCTTC. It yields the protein CASSLGTSSNEQFF.

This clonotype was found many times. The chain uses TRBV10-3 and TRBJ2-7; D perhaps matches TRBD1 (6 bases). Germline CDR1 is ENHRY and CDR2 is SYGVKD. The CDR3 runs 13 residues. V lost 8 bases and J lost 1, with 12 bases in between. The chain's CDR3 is CAIGLDRSYEQYF. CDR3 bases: TGTGCCATCGGCCTGGACAGATCCTACGAGCAGTACTTC.

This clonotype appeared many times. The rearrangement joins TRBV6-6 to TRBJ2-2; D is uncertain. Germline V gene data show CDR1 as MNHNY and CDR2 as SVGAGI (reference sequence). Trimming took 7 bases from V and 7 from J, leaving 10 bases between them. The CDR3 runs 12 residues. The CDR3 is CASTGLGGELFF. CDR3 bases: TGTGCCAGCACCGGCCTTGGCGGGGAGCTGTTTTTT.

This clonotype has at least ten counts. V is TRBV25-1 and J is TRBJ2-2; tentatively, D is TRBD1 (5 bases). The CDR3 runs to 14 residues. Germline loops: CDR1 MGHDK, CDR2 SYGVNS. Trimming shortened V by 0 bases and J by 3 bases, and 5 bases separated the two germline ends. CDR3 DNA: TGTGCCAGCAGTGAATACAGGGACACCGGGGAGCTGTTTTTT. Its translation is CASSEYRDTGELFF.

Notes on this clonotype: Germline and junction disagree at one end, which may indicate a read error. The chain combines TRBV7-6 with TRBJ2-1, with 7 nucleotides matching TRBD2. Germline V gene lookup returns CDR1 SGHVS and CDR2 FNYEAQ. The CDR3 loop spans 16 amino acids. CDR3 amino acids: CASSLLGGVRHNKQFF. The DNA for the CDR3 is TGTGCCAGCAGCTTATTGGGAGGGGTGCGACACAATAAGCAGTTCTTC.

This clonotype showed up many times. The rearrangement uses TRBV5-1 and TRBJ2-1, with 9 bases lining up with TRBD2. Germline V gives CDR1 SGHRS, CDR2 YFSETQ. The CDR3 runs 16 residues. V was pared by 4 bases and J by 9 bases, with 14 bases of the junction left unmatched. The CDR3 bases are TGCGCCAGCAGCCCTCAGGCGGGAGGGCCCGGCGGTGAGCAGTTCTTC. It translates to CASSPQAGGPGGEQFF.

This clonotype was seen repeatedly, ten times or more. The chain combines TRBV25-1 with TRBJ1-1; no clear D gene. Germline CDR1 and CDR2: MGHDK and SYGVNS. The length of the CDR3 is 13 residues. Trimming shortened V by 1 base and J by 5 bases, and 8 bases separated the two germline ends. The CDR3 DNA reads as TGTGCCAGCAGTGAATTGGGTACAACTGAAGCTTTCTTT. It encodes CASSELGTTEAFF.